A single sample is the source of the 3 T cell receptor beta chains below, sequenced in a study of cytomegalovirus exposure and HLA in healthy donors. Researchers ran the PCR with 60 Vbeta and 13 Jbeta primers. TCRdb's copy holds only in-frame clones and misses some; the assay was immunoSEQ multiplex PCR. Here the sample spans around 130,000 clones, approximately 71% being singletons. Specimen: PBMCs. The receptors originated from a woman aged 55-69 years in good health and CMV-seronegative.

V usage is TRBV5-1 and J usage is TRBJ2-6; D is perhaps TRBD1 (6 bases). V lost 4 bases and J 0 bases, leaving 14 bases between the germline ends. CDR3 size: 17 residues. Germline V gives CDR1 SGHRS, CDR2 YFSETQ. The CDR3 loop is CASSAGQRGSGANVLTF. The DNA of the CDR3 is TGCGCCAGCAGCGCAGGACAGAGGGGCTCTGGGGCCAACGTCCTGACTTTC.

V is TRBV7-3 and J is TRBJ1-2; 8 nucleotides match TRBD1. V trimming: 4 bases; J trimming: 5 bases; junction bases outside the gene matches: 15. CDR3 length equals 17 residues. Germline V gives CDR1 SGHTA, CDR2 FQGTGA. The CDR3 nucleotides read TGTGCCAGCAGCTATGACTTTTCCCAGGGGGCGGAGTATGGCTACACCTTC. Encoded protein: CASSYDFSQGAEYGYTF.

The gene calls are TRBV9 and TRBJ2-7; 8 nucleotides align to TRBD1. Germline loops: CDR1 SGDLS, CDR2 YYNGEE. J was trimmed by 2 bases and V by 4 bases; bases with no gene match: 5. The CDR3 sequence is 14 residues long. The CDR3 DNA reads TGTGCCAGCAGCCCAAGGGACAGGACCTACGAGCAGTACTTC. This translates into CASSPRDRTYEQYF.